This T cell receptor (beta chain) was recorded in a study of Ad26.COV2.S vaccination and SARS-CoV-2 variants. Germline-derived CDR1 and CDR2 are SGHDT and YYEEEE. The CDR3 is 15 amino acids. The germline V and J ends were trimmed by 1 base and 10 bases, with 15 bases remaining between them. The protocol was immunoSEQ multiplex PCR, while the TCRdb copy is restricted to in-frame clones and leaves out a portion. This table holds 500,000 or so clones, roughly nine tenths found once. Treatment defined: roughly 18 received Ad26.COV2.S at low or high dose, single or two shots; several received placebo; per-sample allocation not given. Sampling was done on day 63 after the first vaccine or placebo injection.

Sequencing used peripheral blood, obtained in a trial of Ad26.COV2.S vaccine versus placebo. This clonotype was obtained from a person between 18 and 60 years old who received the Ad26.COV2.S COVID-19 vaccine or a placebo. The V call is TRBV5-6, the J call TRBJ1-6; D not certain. The CDR3 spells CASSLTDLLWSPLHF. CDR3 coding DNA: TGTGCCAGCAGCTTGACAGACCTCCTCTGGTCACCCCTCCACTTT.